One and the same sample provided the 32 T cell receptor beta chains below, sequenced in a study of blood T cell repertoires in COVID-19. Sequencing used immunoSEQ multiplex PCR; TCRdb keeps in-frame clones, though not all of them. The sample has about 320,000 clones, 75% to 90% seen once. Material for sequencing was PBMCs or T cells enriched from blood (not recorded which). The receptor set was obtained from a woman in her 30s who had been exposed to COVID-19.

CDR3 sequence reads: CASSIPTRGWSYEQYF. CDR3 nucleotides: TGTGCCAGCAGTATACCCACCAGGGGGTGGTCCTACGAGCAGTACTTC. The rearrangement joins TRBV27 to TRBJ2-7; 7 bases align to TRBD1. Per the germline V gene, CDR1 is MNHEY and CDR2 is SMNVEV (reference sequence). The CDR3 length is 16 residues. V lost 5 bases to trimming and J lost 1 base; unmatched junction nucleotides: 11.

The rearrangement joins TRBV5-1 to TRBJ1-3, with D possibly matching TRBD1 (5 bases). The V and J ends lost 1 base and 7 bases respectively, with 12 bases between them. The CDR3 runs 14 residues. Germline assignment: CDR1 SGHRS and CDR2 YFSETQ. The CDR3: CASSLSQGGNTIYF. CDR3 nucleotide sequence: TGCGCCAGCAGCTTGAGTCAGGGAGGGAACACCATATATTTT. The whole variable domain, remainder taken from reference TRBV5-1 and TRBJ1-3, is KAGVTQTPRYLIKTRGQQVTLSCSPISGHRSVSWYQQTPGQGLQFLFEYFSETQRNKGNFPGRFSGRQFSNSRSEMNVSTLELGDSALYLCASSLSQGGNTIYFGEGSWLTVV.

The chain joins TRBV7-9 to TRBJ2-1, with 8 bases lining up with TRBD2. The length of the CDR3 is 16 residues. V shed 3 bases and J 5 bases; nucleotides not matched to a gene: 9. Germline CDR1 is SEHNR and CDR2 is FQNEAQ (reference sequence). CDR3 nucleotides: TGTGCCAGCAGCTTTACCGGGGGGGTAACTAACAATGAGCAGTTCTTC. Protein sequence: CASSFTGGVTNNEQFF.

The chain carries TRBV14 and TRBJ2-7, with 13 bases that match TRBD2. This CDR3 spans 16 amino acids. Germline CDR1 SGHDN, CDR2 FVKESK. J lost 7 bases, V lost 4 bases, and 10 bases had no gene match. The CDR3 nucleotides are TGTGCCAGCAGCCCGACCACTAGCGGGAGGGCCGGAGAGCAGTACTTC. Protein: CASSPTTSGRAGEQYF.

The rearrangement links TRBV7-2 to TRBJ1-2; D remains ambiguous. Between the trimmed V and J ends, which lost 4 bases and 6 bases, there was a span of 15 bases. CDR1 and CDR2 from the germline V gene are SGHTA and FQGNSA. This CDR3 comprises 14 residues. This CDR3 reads CASSSLYDFHGYTF. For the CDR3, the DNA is TGTGCCAGCAGCTCACTATACGACTTTCATGGCTACACCTTC.

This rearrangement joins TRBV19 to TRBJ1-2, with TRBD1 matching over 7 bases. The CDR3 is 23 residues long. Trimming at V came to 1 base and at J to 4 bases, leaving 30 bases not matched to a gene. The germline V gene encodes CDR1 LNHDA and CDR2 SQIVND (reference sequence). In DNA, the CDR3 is TGTGCCAGTAGTATAGGTCCAAGGGACAGAGCGCCGTCACAAATTCAGGGATTCTATGGCTACACCTTC. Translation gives CASSIGPRDRAPSQIQGFYGYTF. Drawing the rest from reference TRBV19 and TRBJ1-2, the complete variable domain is DGGITQSPKYLFRKEGQNVTLSCEQNLNHDAMYWYRQDPGQGLRLIYYSQIVNDFQKGDIAEGYSVSREKKESFPLTVTSAQKNPTAFYLCASSIGPRDRAPSQIQGFYGYTFGSGTRLTVV.

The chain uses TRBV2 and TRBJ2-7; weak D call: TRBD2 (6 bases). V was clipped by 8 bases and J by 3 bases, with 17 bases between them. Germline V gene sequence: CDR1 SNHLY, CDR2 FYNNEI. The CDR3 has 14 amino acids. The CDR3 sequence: CASLRTTVSYEQYF. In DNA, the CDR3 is TGTGCCAGCTTAAGGACTACCGTCAGCTACGAGCAGTACTTC.

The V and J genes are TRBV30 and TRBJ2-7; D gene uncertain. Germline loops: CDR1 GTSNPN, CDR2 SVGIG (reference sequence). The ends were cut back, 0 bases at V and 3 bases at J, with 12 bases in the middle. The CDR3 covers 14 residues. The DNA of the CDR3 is TGTGCCTGGAGTGTAGCGAGTGGGTTCTACGAGCAGTACTTC. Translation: CAWSVASGFYEQYF.

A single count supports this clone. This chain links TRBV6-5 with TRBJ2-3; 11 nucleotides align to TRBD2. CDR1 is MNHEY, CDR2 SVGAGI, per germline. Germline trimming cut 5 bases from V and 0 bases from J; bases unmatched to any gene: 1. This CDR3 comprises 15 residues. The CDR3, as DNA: TGTGCCAGCAGTACTAGCGGGGGTAGCACAGATACGCAGTATTTT. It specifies CASSTSGGSTDTQYF.

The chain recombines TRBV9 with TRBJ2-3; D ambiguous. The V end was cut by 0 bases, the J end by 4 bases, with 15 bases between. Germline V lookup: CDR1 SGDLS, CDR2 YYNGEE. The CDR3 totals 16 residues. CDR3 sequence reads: CASSVVDKLHADTQYF. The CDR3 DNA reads TGTGCCAGCAGCGTAGTCGATAAACTACACGCAGATACGCAGTATTTT.

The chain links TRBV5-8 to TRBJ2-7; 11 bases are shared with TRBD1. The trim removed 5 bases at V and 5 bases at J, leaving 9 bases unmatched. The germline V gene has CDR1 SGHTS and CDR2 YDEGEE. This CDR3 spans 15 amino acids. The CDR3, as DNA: TGTGCCAGCAGTTCGAGGGACAGGGGGAGCGACGAGCAGTACTTC. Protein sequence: CASSSRDRGSDEQYF.

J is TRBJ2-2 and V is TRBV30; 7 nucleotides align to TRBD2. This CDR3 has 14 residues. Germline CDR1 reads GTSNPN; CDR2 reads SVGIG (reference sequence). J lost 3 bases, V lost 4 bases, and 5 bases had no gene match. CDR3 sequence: CAWISAGDTGELFF. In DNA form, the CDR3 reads TGTGCCTGGATTTCGGCGGGGGACACCGGGGAGCTGTTTTTT.

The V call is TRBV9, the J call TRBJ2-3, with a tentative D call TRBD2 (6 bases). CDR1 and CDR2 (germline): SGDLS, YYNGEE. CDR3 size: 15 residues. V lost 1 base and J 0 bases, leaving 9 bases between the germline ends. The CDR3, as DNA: TGTGCCAGCAGCGTATCGGGGGTTAGCACAGATACGCAGTATTTT. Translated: CASSVSGVSTDTQYF.

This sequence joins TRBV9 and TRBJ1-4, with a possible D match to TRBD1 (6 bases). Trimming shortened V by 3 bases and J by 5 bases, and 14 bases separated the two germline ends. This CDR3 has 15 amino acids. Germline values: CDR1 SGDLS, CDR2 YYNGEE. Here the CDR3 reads CASSESDRLNEKLFF. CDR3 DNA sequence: TGTGCCAGCAGCGAATCCGACAGGTTAAATGAAAAACTGTTTTTT.

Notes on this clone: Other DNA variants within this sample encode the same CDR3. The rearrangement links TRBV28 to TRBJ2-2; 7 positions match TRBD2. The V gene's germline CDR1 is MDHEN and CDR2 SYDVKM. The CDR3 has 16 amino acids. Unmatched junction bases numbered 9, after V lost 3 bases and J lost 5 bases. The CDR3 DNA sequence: TGTGCCAGCAGTTTCTACGGTTTGGGGGGGACCGGGGAGCTGTTTTTT. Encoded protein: CASSFYGLGGTGELFF. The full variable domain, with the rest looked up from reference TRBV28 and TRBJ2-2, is DVKVTQSSRYLVKRTGEKVFLECVQDMDHENMFWYRQDPGLGLRLIYFSYDVKMKEKGDIPEGYSVSREKKERFSLILESASTNQTSMYLCASSFYGLGGTGELFFGEGSRLTVL.

The CDR3 coding sequence is TGTGCCACCAGGGACACAGGGAACACTGAAGCTTTCTTT. Protein sequence: CATRDTGNTEAFF. The V and J genes are TRBV24-1 and TRBJ1-1; TRBD1 is a possible D gene (5 bases). The germline CDR1 and CDR2 sequences are KGHDR and SFDVKD. The CDR3 is 13 residues long. V lost 7 bases to trimming and J lost 1 base, with 9 bases between them.

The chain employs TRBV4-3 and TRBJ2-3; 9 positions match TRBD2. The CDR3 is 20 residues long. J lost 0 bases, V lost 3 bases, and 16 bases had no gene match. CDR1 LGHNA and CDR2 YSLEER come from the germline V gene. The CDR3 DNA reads TGCGCCAGCAGCCAGTTTTCGCGGGGGGGGAGCTTATTCAGCACAGATACGCAGTATTTT. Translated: CASSQFSRGGSLFSTDTQYF.

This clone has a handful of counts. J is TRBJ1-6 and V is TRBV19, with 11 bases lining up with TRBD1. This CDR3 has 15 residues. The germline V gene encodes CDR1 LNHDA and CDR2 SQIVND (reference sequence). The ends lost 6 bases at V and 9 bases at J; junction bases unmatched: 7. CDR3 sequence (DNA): TGTGCCAGTAGACCCGGGACAGGGGGAAGTTCACCCCTCCACTTT. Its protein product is CASRPGTGGSSPLHF.

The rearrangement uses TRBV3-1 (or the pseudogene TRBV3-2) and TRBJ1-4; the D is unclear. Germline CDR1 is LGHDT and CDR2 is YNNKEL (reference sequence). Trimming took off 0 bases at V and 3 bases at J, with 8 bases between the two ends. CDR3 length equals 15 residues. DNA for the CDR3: TGTGCCAGCAGCCAAGATCTCGGTGCTAATGAAAAACTGTTTTTT. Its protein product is CASSQDLGANEKLFF.

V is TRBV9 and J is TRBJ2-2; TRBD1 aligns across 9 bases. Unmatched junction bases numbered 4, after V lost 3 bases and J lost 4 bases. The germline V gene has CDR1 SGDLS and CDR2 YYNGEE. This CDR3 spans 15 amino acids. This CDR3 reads CASSGGQGVTGELFF. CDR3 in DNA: TGTGCCAGCAGCGGGGGACAGGGAGTCACCGGGGAGCTGTTTTTT.

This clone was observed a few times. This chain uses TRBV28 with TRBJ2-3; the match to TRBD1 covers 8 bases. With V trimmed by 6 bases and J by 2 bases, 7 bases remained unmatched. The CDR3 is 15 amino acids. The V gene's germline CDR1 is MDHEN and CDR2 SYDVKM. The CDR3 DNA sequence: TGTGCCAGCAGACCCTGGACAGGGACCACAGATACGCAGTATTTT. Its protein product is CASRPWTGTTDTQYF.

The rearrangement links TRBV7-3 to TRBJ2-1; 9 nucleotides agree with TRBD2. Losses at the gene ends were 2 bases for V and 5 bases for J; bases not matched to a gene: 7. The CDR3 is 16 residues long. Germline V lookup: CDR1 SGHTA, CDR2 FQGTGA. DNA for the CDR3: TGTGCCAGCAGCTTAGGTATTAGCGGGAGAGACAATGAGCAGTTCTTC. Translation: CASSLGISGRDNEQFF.

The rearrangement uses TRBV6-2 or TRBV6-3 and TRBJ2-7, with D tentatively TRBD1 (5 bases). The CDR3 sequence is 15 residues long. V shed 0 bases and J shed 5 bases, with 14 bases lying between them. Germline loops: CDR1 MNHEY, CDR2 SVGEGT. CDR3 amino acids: CASSYSDSLSDEQYF. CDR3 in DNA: TGTGCCAGCAGTTACTCTGACAGCCTCAGCGACGAGCAGTACTTC.

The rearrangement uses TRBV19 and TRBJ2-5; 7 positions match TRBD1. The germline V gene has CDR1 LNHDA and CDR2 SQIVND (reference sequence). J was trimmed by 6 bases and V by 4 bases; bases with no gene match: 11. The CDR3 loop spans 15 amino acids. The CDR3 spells CASSTTGERAKTQYF. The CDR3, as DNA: TGTGCCAGTAGTACAACAGGGGAGAGAGCGAAGACCCAGTACTTC.

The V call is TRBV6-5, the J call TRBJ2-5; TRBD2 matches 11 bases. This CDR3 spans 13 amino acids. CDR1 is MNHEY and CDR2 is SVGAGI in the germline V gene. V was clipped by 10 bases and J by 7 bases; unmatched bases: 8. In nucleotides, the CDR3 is TGTGCCACCCGACTAGCGGGGATGAGGACCCAGTACTTC. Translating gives CATRLAGMRTQYF.

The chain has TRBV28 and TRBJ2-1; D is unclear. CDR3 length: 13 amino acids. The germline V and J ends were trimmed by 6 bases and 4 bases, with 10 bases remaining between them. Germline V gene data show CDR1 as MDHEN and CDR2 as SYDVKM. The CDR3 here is CASRRYLYNEQFF. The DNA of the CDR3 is TGTGCCAGCAGACGCTACTTATACAATGAGCAGTTCTTC.

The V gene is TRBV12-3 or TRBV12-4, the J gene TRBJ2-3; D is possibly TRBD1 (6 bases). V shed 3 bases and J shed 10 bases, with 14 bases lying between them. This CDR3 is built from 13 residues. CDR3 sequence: CASSFLTGLSQYF. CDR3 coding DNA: TGTGCCAGCAGTTTTCTGACAGGTCTTTCGCAGTATTTT.

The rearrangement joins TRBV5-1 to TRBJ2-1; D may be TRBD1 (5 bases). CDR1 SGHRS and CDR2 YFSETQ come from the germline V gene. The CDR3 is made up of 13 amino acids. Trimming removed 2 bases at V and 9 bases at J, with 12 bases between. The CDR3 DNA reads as TGCGCCAGCAGCTTAATCAGGGTAGGTGAGCAGTTCTTC. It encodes CASSLIRVGEQFF.

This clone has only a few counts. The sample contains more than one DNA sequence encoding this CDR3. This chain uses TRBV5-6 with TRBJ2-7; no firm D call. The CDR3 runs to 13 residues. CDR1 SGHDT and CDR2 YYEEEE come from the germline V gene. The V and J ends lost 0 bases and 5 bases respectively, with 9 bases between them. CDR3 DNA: TGTGCCAGCAGCTTGGGGCAGGCCGACGAGCAGTACTTC. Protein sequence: CASSLGQADEQYF.

CDR3 loop: CASSQGPIPGETQYF. CDR3 DNA: TGTGCCAGCAGCCAGGGTCCCATCCCGGGGGAGACCCAGTACTTC. This chain links TRBV14 with TRBJ2-5, with D possibly being TRBD2 (5 bases). The CDR3 spans 15 residues. Germline CDR1 SGHDN, CDR2 FVKESK. The germline V and J ends were trimmed by 3 bases and 5 bases, with 16 bases remaining between them.

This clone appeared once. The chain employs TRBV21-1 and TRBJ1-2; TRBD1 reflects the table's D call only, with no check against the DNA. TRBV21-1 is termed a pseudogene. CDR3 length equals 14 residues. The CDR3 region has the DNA TGTGCCAGCTGTTCAACAGGGAAGGTCTATGGCTACACCTTC. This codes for CASCSTGKVYGYTF.

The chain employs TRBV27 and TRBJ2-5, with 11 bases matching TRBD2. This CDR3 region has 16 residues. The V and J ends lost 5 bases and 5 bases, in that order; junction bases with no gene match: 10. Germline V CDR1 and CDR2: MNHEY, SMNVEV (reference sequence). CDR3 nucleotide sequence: TGTGCCAGCAGTGCCGTATTAGCGGGAGGGGGCGAGACCCAGTACTTC. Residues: CASSAVLAGGGETQYF.